This T cell receptor beta chain is drawn from a study of blood T cell repertoires in COVID-19. In the study overall: Sources were T cells, B-cell-depleted T cells, or PBMCs; the material itself was cDNA or gDNA.

Per the authors' pipeline: Scientists estimated how many nucleated cells there were by amplifying reference gene primers. Assay used: immunoSEQ multiplex PCR; TCRdb lists only in-frame clones, some missing. V and J calls and clone size come straight from that table; D and trimming were deduced from the DNA. The table has more than 200,000 clones, 75% to 90% seen once. This clone came up once. Germline V CDR1 and CDR2: SGHTS, YDEGEE. Trimming removed 7 bases from V and 2 bases from J, with 17 bases in between. The CDR3 spans 15 residues. The material sequenced was peripheral blood. The receptor comes from a man aged 30 to 45 with active or convalescent COVID-19. V and J are TRBV5-8 and TRBJ2-3, with a tentative D call TRBD1 (5 bases). CDR3 region: CASVGPPPYTDTQYF. DNA of the CDR3: TGTGCCAGCGTGGGGCCGCCTCCTTACACAGATACGCAGTATTTT.